Sequencing of this T cell receptor beta chain was carried out in a study of T cell clonality in common variable immunodeficiency. General study points: Common variable immunodeficiency TCR beta sequences reportedly had fewer deletions and N-nucleotide insertions.

This clone was counted only a few times. The antigen remains undetermined. Sequencing ends 3 residues short of the CDR3 end; the germline J gene provides the rest. CDR1 is DFQATT and CDR2 is SNEGSKA in the germline V gene (reference sequence). V dropped 4 bases and J dropped 5 bases, with 17 bases sitting between them. The CDR3 spans 14 residues. The assay was immunoSEQ multiplex PCR, and TCRdb's table has in-frame clones only and misses some. Sampling found 25,000 to 30,000 clones, none seen once. The sequence derives from a human donor with common variable immunodeficiency. Material: peripheral blood mononuclear cells. V and J are TRBV20-1 and TRBJ2-5; weak D call: TRBD1 (6 bases). The CDR3 loop reads CSATWAGERETQYF. The part of the CDR3 DNA that was read is TGCAGTGCTACTTGGGCAGGGGAGCGGGAGACC.